A selection of T cell receptor beta chains follows, all from one sample in a study of neurological immune-mediated disorders. TCRdb reprocessed the 5' RACE reads with MiXCR, giving one entry per CDR3 protein. The data show 65,000 to 90,000 distinct CDR3 sequences, about 3% seen once. Sequencing input: PBMCs. These receptors came from a woman aged 50 to 60 with multiple sclerosis. CDR3s leave out the opening cysteine and the closing phenylalanine or tryptophan. Each record gives: V gene, J gene, CDR3 protein.

V gene: TRBV5-4; J gene: TRBJ2-2; CDR3 protein: ASSFQRAGELF
V gene: TRBV6-6; J gene: TRBJ2-1; CDR3 protein: ASSSNRLERGVSYNEQF
V gene: TRBV25-1; J gene: TRBJ1-3; CDR3 protein: ASSEYSGAGNTIY
V gene: TRBV20-1; J gene: TRBJ2-5; CDR3 protein: SARGGAGTTGETQY
V gene: TRBV27; J gene: TRBJ1-6; CDR3 protein: ASSLQGVRVGSPLH
V gene: TRBV5-1; J gene: TRBJ2-3; CDR3 protein: ASSLEVTRGDTQY
V gene: TRBV27; J gene: TRBJ2-7; CDR3 protein: ASSWDVTYEQY
V gene: TRBV7-9; J gene: TRBJ1-4; CDR3 protein: ASSLGTATNEKLF
V gene: TRBV20-1; J gene: TRBJ1-5; CDR3 protein: SAHTGDGDQPQH
V gene: TRBV6-5; J gene: TRBJ2-1; CDR3 protein: ASSTTPGLGAWGLYNEQF
V gene: TRBV7-2; J gene: TRBJ2-2; CDR3 protein: ASSFGPNTGELF
V gene: TRBV6-2/TRBV6-3; J gene: TRBJ2-7; CDR3 protein: ATQRGSSYEQY
V gene: TRBV4-1; J gene: TRBJ2-2; CDR3 protein: ASSQVPPGLAPGELF
V gene: TRBV20-1; J gene: TRBJ2-1; CDR3 protein: SASPTSSYNEQF
V gene: TRBV11-2; J gene: TRBJ2-1; CDR3 protein: ASSRGPNNEQF
V gene: TRBV5-1; J gene: TRBJ1-5; CDR3 protein: ASSPLGGSNQPQH
V gene: TRBV5-1; J gene: TRBJ1-2; CDR3 protein: ASRRTGGYGYT
V gene: TRBV27; J gene: TRBJ2-2; CDR3 protein: ASYTANTGELF
V gene: TRBV5-1; J gene: TRBJ2-3; CDR3 protein: ASSLEAPADTQY
V gene: TRBV27; J gene: TRBJ2-3; CDR3 protein: ASSLGAGADTQY
V gene: TRBV3-1; J gene: TRBJ2-1; CDR3 protein: ASSQTSRHPEQF
V gene: TRBV4-3; J gene: TRBJ1-2; CDR3 protein: ASSQESPSLYGYT
V gene: TRBV2; J gene: TRBJ2-5; CDR3 protein: ASRTLGRAETQY
V gene: TRBV4-2; J gene: TRBJ1-5; CDR3 protein: ASSRTVGQAQPQH